This T cell receptor beta chain was sequenced for a study of CD8+CD57+ T cells in acquired aplastic anemia. Study overall: On average, sorted CD4+ and CD8+ cells gave approximately 3.1 ug of DNA. Study-level results: No significant difference in CD8+ Simpson's diversity was found between patients and controls. Researchers report that fewer than 30 CD8+ CDR3 sequences appeared in both patients and controls.

This CDR3 contains 13 residues. V was clipped by 1 base and J by 7 bases; unmatched bases: 1. CDR1 is MNHNS, CDR2 SASEGT, per germline. Selection for sequencing was limited to patients who had shown CD8+CD57+ cell expansion by flow cytometry. At the time of blood sampling, patients had not yet received any therapy. This clonotype was recorded a few times. Its antigen is currently unknown. Genomic DNA served as template for TCR beta VDJ and CDR3 profiling. TCRdb reprocessed the reads via MiXCR and lists one record per CDR3 protein. The profile shows approximately 470,000 distinct CDR3 sequences, more than 25% of them singletons.

The V gene is TRBV6-1, the J gene TRBJ1-2; TRBD1 agrees at 9 bases. The source is a human donor with aplastic anemia. The specimen was sorted CD4+, CD8+, or CD8+CD57+ T cells (not recorded which) from PBMCs. The CDR3 here is CASSEGTGVGYTF. The CDR3 region has the DNA TGTGCCAGCAGTGAAGGGACAGGGGTTGGCTACACCTTC.